This entry lists 18 T cell receptor beta chains sequenced from one sample in a study of regulatory T cells in long-lasting Graves disease. The time point is: persistent/refractory GD, antithyroid drugs over 5 years with positive TRAb. Making the TCR library involved RNA that had been extracted from PBMCs. Arm-PCR with iRepertoire HTBI primers amplified the CDR3 regions for these TCR beta libraries. TCRdb reprocessed the multiplex PCR reads via MiXCR and lists one record per CDR3 protein. The sample gives roughly 400,000 distinct CDR3 sequences, 20% of which show up once; about 20% is in the top ten. The sequencing used peripheral blood mononuclear cells (PBMCs), collected when the disease was refractory, from a patient treated with antithyroid drugs. All receptors derive from a female donor with Graves disease.

The sample holds a few counts of this clonotype. This chain uses TRBV6-2 or TRBV6-3 with TRBJ1-5; no definite D call. V gave up 6 bases and J gave up 0 bases, with 18 bases separating them. CDR3 length: 17 amino acids. Germline V gives CDR1 MNHEY, CDR2 SVGEGT. CDR3 DNA sequence: TGTGCCAGCAGGGCACAAGGGCAGTTCTTTAGCAATCAGCCCCAGCATTTT. Its translation: CASRAQGQFFSNQPQHF.

Here the CDR3 DNA reads TGTGCCAGCAGTTACGAGCGGGAGAGAGAGACCCAGTACTTC. The encoded protein is CASSYERERETQYF. The chain links TRBV6-5 to TRBJ2-5, with 8 positions matching TRBD2. This CDR3 has 14 amino acids. Looked up from germline, CDR1 is MNHEY and CDR2 is SVGAGI. The V gene end was trimmed by 2 bases and the J gene end by 4 bases; junction bases not matched to a gene: 3.

This clonotype was counted many times. The chain joins TRBV6-1 to TRBJ2-7; D gene unclear. The CDR3 covers 13 residues. The V gene lost 7 bases and the J gene lost 3 bases, with 13 bases spanning the gap. Germline CDR1 reads MNHNS; CDR2 reads SASEGT. Written as DNA, the CDR3 is TGTGCCAGCAAGGCAGGTTACTTCTACGAGCAGTACTTC. It yields the protein CASKAGYFYEQYF.

There are many counts of this clonotype. This chain uses TRBV3-1 with TRBJ2-5; TRBD1 matches at 7 bases. The ends lost 5 bases at V and 4 bases at J; junction bases unmatched: 7. This CDR3 has 14 residues. The germline V gene encodes CDR1 LGHDT and CDR2 YNNKEL (reference sequence). The CDR3 reads CASSGGPGGETQYF. As DNA, the CDR3 is TGTGCCAGCAGCGGCGGTCCAGGGGGAGAGACCCAGTACTTC.

This chain connects TRBV11-1 to TRBJ2-1, with TRBD2 matching over 8 bases. Germline CDR1 and CDR2: SGHAT and FQDESV (reference sequence). The trim removed 4 bases at V and 0 bases at J, leaving 5 bases unmatched. This CDR3 has 16 residues. The CDR3 here is CASSSTSGPSYNEQFF. DNA for the CDR3: TGTGCCAGCAGCTCTACTAGCGGACCCTCCTACAATGAGCAGTTCTTC.

This clonotype has a count of ten or more. The genes are TRBV30 and TRBJ2-5; possible D gene TRBD2, 6 bases. The V and J ends lost 0 bases and 5 bases respectively, with 16 bases between them. CDR1 GTSNPN and CDR2 SVGIG come from the germline V gene (reference sequence). The CDR3 totals 15 residues. The DNA for the CDR3 is TGTGCCTGGAGTGTACGTCAGGGAGGAACGGAGACCCAGTACTTC. Its translation: CAWSVRQGGTETQYF.

This clonotype was counted at least ten times. The chain combines TRBV15 with TRBJ1-4, with a possible D match to TRBD1 (6 bases). Germline V gives CDR1 LNHNV, CDR2 YYDKDF (reference sequence). The ends were cut back, 0 bases at V and 0 bases at J, with 20 bases in the middle. This CDR3 comprises 20 residues. This CDR3 is CATSRDFWGQKLATNEKLFF. Written as DNA, the CDR3 is TGTGCCACCAGCAGAGATTTTTGGGGGCAGAAGTTGGCAACTAATGAAAAACTGTTTTTT. The entire variable domain, with the rest obtained from reference TRBV15 and TRBJ1-4, is as follows: DAMVIQNPRYQVTQFGKPVTLSCSQTLNHNVMYWYQQKSSQAPKLLFHYYDKDFNNEADTPDNFQSRRPNTSFCFLDIRSPGLGDTAMYLCATSRDFWGQKLATNEKLFFGSGTQLSVL.

The rearrangement uses TRBV18 and TRBJ1-6; 9 bases are shared with TRBD1. The CDR3 runs to 15 residues. V lost 3 bases and J lost 10; bases outside the gene matches: 7. The germline V gene encodes CDR1 KGHSH and CDR2 LQKENI. The CDR3, as DNA: TGTGCCAGCTCACCGCCAACAGGGGGCGGATCACCCCTCCACTTT. The encoded protein is CASSPPTGGGSPLHF.

The chain couples TRBV30 to TRBJ2-2, with 9 bases identical to TRBD2. J gave up 1 base and V 3 bases, and 3 bases lay outside the gene matches. Germline V CDR1 and CDR2: GTSNPN, SVGIG (reference sequence). The CDR3 consists of 15 residues. The CDR3 loop reads CAWRGLAENTGELFF. CDR3 coding DNA: TGTGCCTGGAGGGGACTAGCTGAGAACACCGGGGAGCTGTTTTTT.

This clonotype was seen many times. The CDR3 loop reads CASSEARKADEQYF. As DNA, the CDR3 is TGTGCCAGCAGTGAAGCGCGGAAGGCGGACGAGCAGTACTTC. The chain recombines TRBV6-1 with TRBJ2-7; unclear D gene. CDR1 and CDR2 (germline): MNHNS, SASEGT. V was pared by 0 bases and J by 5 bases, with 11 bases between. This CDR3 spans 14 amino acids.

This clonotype was seen more than once but under ten times. This chain joins TRBV25-1 and TRBJ2-5, with D possibly matching TRBD2 (6 bases). The CDR3 has 13 amino acids. CDR1 and CDR2 from the germline V gene are MGHDK and SYGVNS. Trimming stripped 4 bases from V and 5 bases from J, with 11 bases between. CDR3 sequence reads: CASSGEVSETQYF. The CDR3 DNA reads TGTGCCAGCAGTGGGGAGGTATCTGAGACCCAGTACTTC.

About this clonotype itself: A read error is possible here, since a much larger clone lies one base away. The CDR3 DNA reads as TGTGCCAGCAGTGATAGACTGGATCCGAACACTGGAGCTTTCTTT. It encodes CASSDRLDPNTGAFF. J is TRBJ1-1 and V is TRBV6-1; no clear D. The CDR3 totals 15 residues. Per germline, CDR1 MNHNS and CDR2 SASEGT.

This clonotype was counted between two and nine times. CDR3 coding DNA: TGTGCCAGCAGCTTAGGGGTTTTACTAACCATGAACACCGGGGAGCTGTTTTTT. Amino acids: CASSLGVLLTMNTGELFF. The chain couples TRBV7-2 to TRBJ2-2; D is unclear. This CDR3 region has 18 residues. Between the trimmed V and J ends, which lost 1 base and 1 base, there was a span of 16 bases. CDR1 and CDR2 from the germline V gene are SGHTA and FQGNSA.

In this sample, this clonotype turned up many times. The chain couples TRBV7-8 to TRBJ2-7; D is unclear. With 3 bases removed from V and 6 bases from J, the gap between germline ends came to 9 bases. The length of the CDR3 is 12 residues. The germline gives CDR1 SGHVS, CDR2 FQNEAQ. The CDR3 loop reads CASSFPGFEQYF. The DNA for the CDR3 is TGTGCCAGCAGCTTCCCTGGTTTCGAGCAGTACTTC.

The sample holds a few counts of this clonotype. The CDR3: CASSRTPSGRTGELFF. For the CDR3, the DNA is TGTGCCAGCAGTCGGACCCCTAGCGGGAGAACCGGGGAGCTGTTTTTT. This rearrangement joins TRBV28 to TRBJ2-2; TRBD2 aligns across 10 bases. Germline V gives CDR1 MDHEN, CDR2 SYDVKM. The CDR3 consists of 16 residues. Losses at the gene ends were 5 bases for V and 5 bases for J; bases not matched to a gene: 8.

The chain has TRBV12-3 or TRBV12-4 and TRBJ2-3, with 12 positions matching TRBD2. This CDR3 region has 16 residues. J lost 4 bases, V lost 5 bases, and 7 bases had no gene match. The CDR3 loop reads CASSPLAGGSPDTQYF. CDR3 nucleotides: TGTGCCAGCAGTCCGCTAGCGGGAGGGTCCCCAGATACGCAGTATTTT.

In this sample, this clonotype turned up a few times. This rearrangement joins TRBV12-3 or TRBV12-4 to TRBJ1-5; TRBD1 matches at 8 bases. The CDR3 covers 15 residues. V trimming: 1 base; J trimming: 5 bases; junction bases outside the gene matches: 4. CDR3 loop: CASSLDRGGYQPQHF. The CDR3 DNA sequence: TGTGCCAGCAGTTTAGACAGGGGGGGGTATCAGCCCCAGCATTTT.

This clonotype was seen at least ten times. The rearrangement uses TRBV12-3 or TRBV12-4 and TRBJ1-5; D gene uncertain. V was trimmed by 3 bases and J by 5 bases, leaving 11 bases between them. This CDR3 is built from 14 residues. The CDR3 spells CASSFSYGDQPQHF. The CDR3 nucleotides read TGTGCCAGCAGTTTTAGTTACGGAGATCAGCCCCAGCATTTT.